This record concerns one T cell receptor beta chain sequence. The primer mix had 60 Vbeta and 13 Jbeta primers. TCRdb's copy holds only in-frame clones and misses some; the assay was immunoSEQ multiplex PCR. This sample carries around 50,000 clones, with less than 2.5% going to the ten biggest clones. The data belong to a study of cytomegalovirus exposure and HLA in healthy donors. The ends were cut back, 1 base at V and 8 bases at J, with 13 bases in the middle. CDR1 is SGHDT and CDR2 is YYEEEE in the germline V gene. There are 13 residues in the CDR3. The source material was PBMCs. This receptor was identified in a female donor in good health and CMV-seronegative. The chain has TRBV5-6 and TRBJ2-7; a possible D gene is TRBD2 (5 bases). This chain's CDR3 is CASSLWTRGKQYF. The CDR3 DNA reads as TGTGCCAGCAGCTTGTGGACTCGAGGAAAGCAGTACTTC.